These 4 T cell receptor beta chains were sequenced from one sample in a study of cytomegalovirus exposure and HLA in healthy donors. In the PCR, 60 Vbeta and 13 Jbeta primers were used. Only in-frame clones appear in the TCRdb table, and some are missing; sequencing was by immunoSEQ multiplex PCR. The sample contains approximately 99,000 clones, around 72% of which appear only once. Sequencing was carried out using PBMCs. The receptors originated from a man between 35 and 55 years old in good health and CMV-seronegative.

This rearrangement joins TRBV5-6 to TRBJ2-5; 7 nucleotides agree with TRBD1. Germline assignment: CDR1 SGHDT and CDR2 YYEEEE. The CDR3 spans 13 residues. After removal of 4 bases from V and 4 bases from J, the junction contained 4 bases not matched to a gene. The CDR3 loop is CASSATGPETQYF. The DNA of the CDR3 is TGTGCCAGCAGCGCGACAGGGCCAGAGACCCAGTACTTC.

V and J are TRBV4-3 and TRBJ1-2, with 8 bases fitting TRBD1. The length of the CDR3 is 16 residues. In germline, CDR1 is LGHNA, CDR2 YSLEER. The ends lost 0 bases at V and 7 bases at J; junction bases unmatched: 10. The CDR3 DNA reads TGCGCCAGCAGCCAAGATTTTCAGGGGGCGAAAAGTGGCTACACCTTC. Translated: CASSQDFQGAKSGYTF.

This chain uses TRBV4-1 with TRBJ2-3; TRBD2 aligns across 12 bases. V lost 3 bases to trimming and J lost 4 bases; unmatched junction nucleotides: 2. Per germline, CDR1 MGHRA and CDR2 YSYEKL. The CDR3 has 15 residues. The CDR3 spells CASSHGLAGPDTQYF. CDR3 DNA sequence: TGCGCCAGCAGCCACGGACTAGCGGGGCCAGATACGCAGTATTTT.

This sequence joins TRBV4-3 and TRBJ2-1, with D perhaps TRBD2 (6 bases). The CDR3 totals 15 residues. Germline assignment: CDR1 LGHNA and CDR2 YSLEER. The germline V and J ends were trimmed by 0 bases and 6 bases, with 12 bases remaining between them. CDR3 residues: CASSQDGPGGNEQFF. In DNA, the CDR3 is TGCGCCAGCAGCCAAGACGGGCCCGGGGGCAATGAGCAGTTCTTC.